Presented here are 3 T cell receptor beta chains from one specimen sequenced in a study of T cells in Graves' hyperthyroidism and ophthalmopathy. The source material, RNA transcripts, was used to amplify TCR beta CDR3 regions. Initially, a first-round RT-PCR of the TCR CDR3 employed the HTBI primer set. In TCRdb, the multiplex PCR reads were re-called with MiXCR into one record per CDR3 protein. The profile shows 500,000 to 650,000 distinct CDR3 sequences, approximately 14% of them singletons. Source material: blood. These receptors were collected from a woman aged 50 to 60 with Graves' ophthalmopathy.

This clonotype was observed at least ten times. The chain employs TRBV6-6 and TRBJ2-1; tentative D call: TRBD2 (6 bases). The CDR3 extends over 15 amino acids. Germline-derived CDR1 and CDR2 are MNHNY and SVGAGI (reference sequence). V gave up 3 bases and J gave up 0 bases, with 9 bases separating them. This CDR3 reads CASSYSGNSYNEQFF. CDR3 DNA: TGTGCCAGCAGTTATAGCGGCAACTCCTACAATGAGCAGTTCTTC.

There are many counts of this clonotype. This chain links TRBV7-2 with TRBJ2-5; D is uncertain. The CDR3 length is 12 residues. Trimming removed 4 bases at V and 9 bases at J, with 12 bases between. Germline values: CDR1 SGHTA, CDR2 FQGNSA. The CDR3 region is CASSSRSGAQYF. The CDR3 DNA is TGTGCCAGCAGCTCCCGGTCTGGGGCCCAGTACTTC.

There are a few counts of this clonotype. The chain uses TRBV6-2 or TRBV6-3 and TRBJ1-2, with D possibly matching TRBD1 (5 bases). From germline, CDR1 is MNHEY and CDR2 SVGEGT. Between the trimmed V and J ends, which lost 7 bases and 0 bases, there was a span of 21 bases. The CDR3 runs 17 residues. The CDR3 DNA reads as TGTGCCAGCACCAATGGCTTTGGGCTGGGGGCTAACTATGGCTACACCTTC. This sequence encodes CASTNGFGLGANYGYTF.